This T cell receptor beta chain was documented in a study of Graves' ophthalmopathy and Graves' hyperthyroidism. Study-level findings and limits: Separation of ophthalmopathy from stable hyperthyroidism was achieved by a 13-signature model, at approximately 88% sensitivity and 81.08% specificity.

A note on this clonotype: The antigen remains unidentified.

Amplification of TCR beta CDR3 regions used RNA transcripts. The first round was an RT-PCR with HTBI primers, and the second round was a multiplex PCR. In TCRdb, the multiplex PCR reads were re-called with MiXCR into one record per CDR3 protein. The table includes just over 600,000 distinct CDR3 sequences, roughly 20% detected once. The CDR3 has 13 amino acids. Trimming cost V 6 bases and J 9 bases; bases outside gene matches: 8. Germline-derived CDR1 and CDR2 are MNHEY and SMNVEV (reference sequence). Sequencing was done on a sample of peripheral blood. The clonotype comes from a woman under 30 with stable Graves' hyperthyroidism. Some clones in this sample may be carry-over from other donors' samples. This chain uses TRBV27 with TRBJ2-7, with 10 bases that match TRBD1. CDR3 in amino acids: CASSPGQGSGQYF. For the CDR3, the DNA is TGTGCCAGCAGCCCGGGACAGGGGTCCGGGCAGTACTTC.